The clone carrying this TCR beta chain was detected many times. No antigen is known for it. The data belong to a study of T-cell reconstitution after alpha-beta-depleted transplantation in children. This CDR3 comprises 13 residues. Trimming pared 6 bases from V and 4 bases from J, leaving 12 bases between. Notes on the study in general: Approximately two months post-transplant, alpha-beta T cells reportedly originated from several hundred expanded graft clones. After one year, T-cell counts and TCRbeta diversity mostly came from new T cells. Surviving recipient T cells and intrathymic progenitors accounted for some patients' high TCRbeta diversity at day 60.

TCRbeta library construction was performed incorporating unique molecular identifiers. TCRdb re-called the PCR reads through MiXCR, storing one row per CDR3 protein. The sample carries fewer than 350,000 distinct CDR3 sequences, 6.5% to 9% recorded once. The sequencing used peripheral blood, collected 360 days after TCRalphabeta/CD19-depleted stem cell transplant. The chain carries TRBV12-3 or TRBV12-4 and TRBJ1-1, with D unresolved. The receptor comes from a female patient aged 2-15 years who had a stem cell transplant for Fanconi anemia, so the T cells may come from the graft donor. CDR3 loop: CASRILGGTEAFF. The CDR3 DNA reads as TGTGCCAGCAGGATCCTGGGAGGCACTGAAGCTTTCTTT.